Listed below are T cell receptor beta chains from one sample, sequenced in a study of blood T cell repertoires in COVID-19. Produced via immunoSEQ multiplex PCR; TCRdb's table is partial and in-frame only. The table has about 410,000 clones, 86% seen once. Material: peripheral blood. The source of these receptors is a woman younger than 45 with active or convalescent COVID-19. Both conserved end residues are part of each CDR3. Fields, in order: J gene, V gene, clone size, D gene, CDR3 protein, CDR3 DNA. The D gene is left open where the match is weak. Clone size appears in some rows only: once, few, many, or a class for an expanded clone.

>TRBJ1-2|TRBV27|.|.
CASRRTQGGYGYTF
TGTGCCAGCAGGCGAACCCAGGGCGGCTATGGCTACACCTTC
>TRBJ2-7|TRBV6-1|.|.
CASSEVGDSSYEQYF
TGTGCCAGCAGTGAAGTGGGGGACTCCTCCTACGAGCAGTACTTC
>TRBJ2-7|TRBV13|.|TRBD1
CASSSDRGAYEQYF
TGTGCCAGCAGCTCGGACAGGGGCGCCTACGAGCAGTACTTC
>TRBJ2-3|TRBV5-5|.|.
CASSLGTVQDTQYF
TGTGCCAGCAGCTTGGGGACAGTCCAAGATACGCAGTATTTT
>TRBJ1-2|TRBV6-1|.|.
CASSEDSAGVGYTF
TGTGCCAGCAGTGAAGATAGTGCAGGGGTTGGCTACACCTTC
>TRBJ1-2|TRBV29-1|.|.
CSVGGTHESANYGYTF
TGCAGCGTTGGCGGGACCCACGAGAGTGCCAACTATGGCTACACCTTC
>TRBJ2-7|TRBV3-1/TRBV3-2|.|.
CASSQRGATYEQYF
TGTGCCAGCAGCCAACGGGGGGCCACCTACGAGCAGTACTTC
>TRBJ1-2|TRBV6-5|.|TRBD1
CASRGQGIDNYGYTF
TGTGCCAGCAGGGGACAGGGGATAGATAACTATGGCTACACCTTC
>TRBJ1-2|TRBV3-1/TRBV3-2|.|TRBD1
CASSPGTVYGYTF
TGTGCCAGCAGCCCCGGGACAGTGTATGGCTACACCTTC
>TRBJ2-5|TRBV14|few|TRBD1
CASSLETGLYQETQYF
TGTGCCAGCAGCTTAGAGACAGGGCTCTACCAAGAGACCCAGTACTTC
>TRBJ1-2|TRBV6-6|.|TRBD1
CASSPTGGSVTF
TGTGCCAGCAGCCCGACAGGGGGGAGCGTCACCTTC
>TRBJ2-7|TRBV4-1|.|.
CASSQRAGTSYEQYF
TGCGCCAGCAGCCAACGGGCGGGAACCTCCTACGAGCAGTACTTC
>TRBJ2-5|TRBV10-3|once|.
CAISPAGQETQYF
TGTGCCATCAGTCCAGCGGGCCAAGAGACCCAGTACTTC
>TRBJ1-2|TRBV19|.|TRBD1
CASSPDRGMGGYTF
TGTGCCAGTAGCCCGGACAGGGGAATGGGTGGCTACACCTTC
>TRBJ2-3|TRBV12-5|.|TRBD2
CASGPGLAGTDTQYF
TGTGCTAGTGGTCCTGGACTAGCGGGCACAGATACGCAGTATTTT
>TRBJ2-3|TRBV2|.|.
CASLRESNTDTQYF
TGTGCCAGCCTCAGGGAATCCAACACAGATACGCAGTATTTT
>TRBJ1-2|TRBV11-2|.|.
CASSPRQDGYTF
TGTGCCAGCAGCCCCCGACAGGATGGCTACACCTTC
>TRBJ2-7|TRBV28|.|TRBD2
CASSSSGRAPVNEQYF
TGTGCCAGCAGTTCTAGCGGGAGGGCCCCGGTAAACGAGCAGTACTTC
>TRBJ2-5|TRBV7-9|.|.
CASNGETQYF
TGTGCCAGCAACGGGGAGACCCAGTACTTC
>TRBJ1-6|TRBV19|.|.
CASSIEGDFNSPLHF
TGTGCCAGTAGTATCGAAGGGGATTTTAATTCACCCCTCCACTTT
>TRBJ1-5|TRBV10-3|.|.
CAISEGGQPQHF
TGTGCCATCAGTGAAGGGGGTCAGCCCCAGCATTTT
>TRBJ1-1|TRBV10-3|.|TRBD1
CAIRKTGAEAFF
TGTGCCATCAGAAAGACAGGGGCTGAAGCTTTCTTT
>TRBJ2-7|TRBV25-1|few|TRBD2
CASSELVGAGGEQYF
TGTGCCAGCAGTGAACTCGTAGGAGCGGGGGGCGAGCAGTACTTC
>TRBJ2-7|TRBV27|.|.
CATRRPGEAGWHEQYF
TGTGCCACCCGGCGACCAGGCGAGGCGGGGTGGCACGAGCAGTACTTC
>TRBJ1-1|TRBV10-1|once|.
CASSGEVDTEAFF
TGCGCCAGCAGTGGGGAGGTTGACACTGAAGCTTTCTTT
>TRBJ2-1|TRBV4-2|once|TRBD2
CASSQDDTGGAYNEQFF
TGTGCCAGCAGCCAAGATGACACGGGGGGGGCCTACAATGAGCAGTTCTTC
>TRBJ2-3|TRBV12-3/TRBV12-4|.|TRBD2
CASSMGLPNTQYF
TGTGCCAGCAGTATGGGACTACCCAATACGCAGTATTTT
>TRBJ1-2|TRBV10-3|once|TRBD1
CAISDAGTGGANYGYTF
TGTGCCATCAGTGATGCGGGGACAGGGGGCGCTAACTATGGCTACACCTTC